This is a list of T cell receptor beta chains from one sample in a study of identical twins. TCRdb reprocessed the 5' RACE reads with MiXCR, giving one entry per CDR3 protein. Among 200,000 to 300,000 distinct CDR3 sequences, over 9.5% were seen once, and the ten largest hold about 9%. The sequencing sample was made of memory T cells sorted from blood. These receptors were taken from a man in his fifties or sixties in good health. CDR3s include the opening cysteine and the closing phenylalanine or tryptophan. The order of the fields is clone size, CDR3 length, V gene, J gene, D gene, CDR3 DNA, CDR3 protein. The D gene is left open where the match is weak. Size values are once, few and many counts, or a class for expanded clones, and some rows have none.

clone_size: once; cdr3_length: 14; v_call: TRBV20-1; j_call: TRBJ2-1; d_call: TRBD2; cdr3_nt: TGCAGTGCTCCAGGGACTAGGAGGGGGAAGGAGCAGTTCTTC; cdr3_aa: CSAPGTRRGKEQFF
clone_size: many; cdr3_length: 15; v_call: TRBV29-1; j_call: TRBJ2-7; d_call: TRBD1; cdr3_nt: TGCAGCGTTGAAGATAGGGGACAGGGACTATACGAGCAGTACTTC; cdr3_aa: CSVEDRGQGLYEQYF
clone_size: NA; cdr3_length: 16; v_call: TRBV12-3/TRBV12-4; j_call: TRBJ2-1; d_call: TRBD2; cdr3_nt: TGTGCCAGCAGTTTAGGTGCGGGGGAGTCCTACAATGAGCAGTTCTTC; cdr3_aa: CASSLGAGESYNEQFF
clone_size: NA; cdr3_length: 16; v_call: TRBV5-4; j_call: TRBJ2-2; d_call: NA; cdr3_nt: TGTGCCAGCAGCCCCCCTAGGAGTCTAAACACCGGGGAGCTGTTTTTT; cdr3_aa: CASSPPRSLNTGELFF
clone_size: many; cdr3_length: 13; v_call: TRBV6-6; j_call: TRBJ2-3; d_call: NA; cdr3_nt: TGTGCCAGCAGTAAAGGACGATCAGATACGCAGTATTTT; cdr3_aa: CASSKGRSDTQYF
clone_size: NA; cdr3_length: 15; v_call: TRBV5-1; j_call: TRBJ2-1; d_call: TRBD2; cdr3_nt: TGCGCCAGCAGCCTCTCTAGCGGGGGTAACAATGAGCAGTTCTTC; cdr3_aa: CASSLSSGGNNEQFF
clone_size: many; cdr3_length: 14; v_call: TRBV6-1; j_call: TRBJ2-1; d_call: TRBD2; cdr3_nt: TGTGCCAGCAGAAGACTAGCGGGGGACAATGAGCAGTTCTTC; cdr3_aa: CASRRLAGDNEQFF
clone_size: NA; cdr3_length: 15; v_call: TRBV7-2; j_call: TRBJ2-2; d_call: TRBD1; cdr3_nt: TGTGCCAGCAGAAAGGACAGGGTGGAGGCCGGGGAGCTGTTTTTT; cdr3_aa: CASRKDRVEAGELFF
clone_size: few; cdr3_length: 12; v_call: TRBV6-1; j_call: TRBJ2-5; d_call: NA; cdr3_nt: TGTGCCAGCAGTGAAGCGGCGAGGGACCAGTACTTC; cdr3_aa: CASSEAARDQYF
clone_size: many; cdr3_length: 13; v_call: TRBV5-1; j_call: TRBJ1-5; d_call: NA; cdr3_nt: TGCGCCAGCAGCTTGGTAGGGGATCAGCCCCAGCATTTT; cdr3_aa: CASSLVGDQPQHF
clone_size: many; cdr3_length: 14; v_call: TRBV27; j_call: TRBJ2-3; d_call: NA; cdr3_nt: TGTGCCAGCAGTCCCGTACCTTCAGGGGATACGCAGTATTTT; cdr3_aa: CASSPVPSGDTQYF
clone_size: NA; cdr3_length: 16; v_call: TRBV4-3; j_call: TRBJ2-3; d_call: TRBD2; cdr3_nt: TGCGCCAGCAGCCAAGTCCCAGCGGGAGTAGGGGATACGCAGTATTTT; cdr3_aa: CASSQVPAGVGDTQYF
clone_size: NA; cdr3_length: 18; v_call: TRBV5-1; j_call: TRBJ2-6; d_call: NA; cdr3_nt: TGCGCCAGCAGCTTGGGACAGGTTCTAAGCTCTGGGGCCAACGTCCTGACTTTC; cdr3_aa: CASSLGQVLSSGANVLTF
clone_size: few; cdr3_length: 16; v_call: TRBV7-2; j_call: TRBJ2-1; d_call: TRBD2; cdr3_nt: TGTGCCAGCAGCTTAGGGGGACTAGCGGGGGGGAGCGAGCAGTTCTTC; cdr3_aa: CASSLGGLAGGSEQFF
clone_size: NA; cdr3_length: 16; v_call: TRBV27; j_call: TRBJ2-1; d_call: TRBD2; cdr3_nt: TGTGCCAGCAGGCTAGGCGGGAGGGCGACCTACAATGAGCAGTTCTTC; cdr3_aa: CASRLGGRATYNEQFF
clone_size: few; cdr3_length: 15; v_call: TRBV6-5; j_call: TRBJ1-4; d_call: TRBD1; cdr3_nt: TGTGCCAGCAGTTTAGGACAGGGATATAATGAAAAACTGTTTTTT; cdr3_aa: CASSLGQGYNEKLFF
clone_size: few; cdr3_length: 17; v_call: TRBV7-9; j_call: TRBJ2-3; d_call: TRBD1; cdr3_nt: TGTGCCAGCAGCTTATGGGGAGAACAGGGGGCTACAGATACGCAGTATTTT; cdr3_aa: CASSLWGEQGATDTQYF
clone_size: few; cdr3_length: 15; v_call: TRBV30; j_call: TRBJ1-5; d_call: NA; cdr3_nt: TGTGCCTGGAGTGTACGGGGCATTAGCAATCAGCCCCAGCATTTT; cdr3_aa: CAWSVRGISNQPQHF
clone_size: few; cdr3_length: 13; v_call: TRBV7-8; j_call: TRBJ1-5; d_call: NA; cdr3_nt: TGTGCCAGCGCGGCAGAAAGGAGTCAGCCCCAGCATTTT; cdr3_aa: CASAAERSQPQHF
clone_size: few; cdr3_length: 17; v_call: TRBV30; j_call: TRBJ2-7; d_call: TRBD2; cdr3_nt: TGTGCCTGGAGTGTTCGGTCTGGGACTAGCGGGAGTGGGGAGCAGTACTTC; cdr3_aa: CAWSVRSGTSGSGEQYF
clone_size: NA; cdr3_length: 13; v_call: TRBV2; j_call: TRBJ1-6; d_call: NA; cdr3_nt: TGTGCCAGCAAGGGATTCGATAATTCACCCCTCCACTTT; cdr3_aa: CASKGFDNSPLHF
clone_size: many; cdr3_length: 15; v_call: TRBV7-6; j_call: TRBJ2-1; d_call: NA; cdr3_nt: TGTGCCAGCAGCTTAGACAGTCTCTCCTACAATGAGCAGTTCTTC; cdr3_aa: CASSLDSLSYNEQFF
clone_size: many; cdr3_length: 14; v_call: TRBV20-1; j_call: TRBJ2-7; d_call: TRBD2; cdr3_nt: TGCAGTGCTAACCGCCCGGGACTAGCGGGATGGTCGTACTTC; cdr3_aa: CSANRPGLAGWSYF
clone_size: few; cdr3_length: 13; v_call: TRBV4-2; j_call: TRBJ1-1; d_call: NA; cdr3_nt: TGTGCCAGCAGCCAAGCCCTGGACACTGAAGCTTTCTTT; cdr3_aa: CASSQALDTEAFF
clone_size: many; cdr3_length: 13; v_call: TRBV3-1; j_call: TRBJ2-1; d_call: NA; cdr3_nt: TGTGCCAGCAGCCAAGGCTACTCCGATGAGCAGTTCTTC; cdr3_aa: CASSQGYSDEQFF
clone_size: NA; cdr3_length: 15; v_call: TRBV20-1; j_call: TRBJ2-5; d_call: TRBD2; cdr3_nt: TGCAGTGCTAGAGGGCAAGCGGGAGTTTCAGAGACCCAGTACTTC; cdr3_aa: CSARGQAGVSETQYF
clone_size: many; cdr3_length: 16; v_call: TRBV9; j_call: TRBJ1-1; d_call: TRBD1; cdr3_nt: TGTGCCAGCAGCGCTTCCGGGACAGGGGGCATAGCTGAAGCTTTCTTT; cdr3_aa: CASSASGTGGIAEAFF
clone_size: NA; cdr3_length: 11; v_call: TRBV6-6; j_call: TRBJ2-7; d_call: NA; cdr3_nt: TGTGCCAGCAGATCCGGGGTTAAGCAGTACTTC; cdr3_aa: CASRSGVKQYF
clone_size: few; cdr3_length: 16; v_call: TRBV6-4; j_call: TRBJ2-3; d_call: NA; cdr3_nt: TGTGCCAGCAGTGACTCGGCCAGGGGAAGCACAGATACGCAGTATTTT; cdr3_aa: CASSDSARGSTDTQYF
clone_size: many; cdr3_length: 18; v_call: TRBV28; j_call: TRBJ1-5; d_call: TRBD1; cdr3_nt: TGTGCCAGCAGTCTCGGCGAAGCTGGGACAGGGAGGCGTCAGCCCCAGCATTTT; cdr3_aa: CASSLGEAGTGRRQPQHF
clone_size: few; cdr3_length: 14; v_call: TRBV6-2/TRBV6-3; j_call: TRBJ2-7; d_call: NA; cdr3_nt: TGTGCCAGCAGTTATTACACCTCCTCCTACGAGCAGTACTTC; cdr3_aa: CASSYYTSSYEQYF
clone_size: few; cdr3_length: 14; v_call: TRBV7-2; j_call: TRBJ2-7; d_call: NA; cdr3_nt: TGTGCCAGCAGCTTAACCAGCGACTCCTACGAGCAGTACTTC; cdr3_aa: CASSLTSDSYEQYF
clone_size: few; cdr3_length: 16; v_call: TRBV28; j_call: TRBJ2-1; d_call: NA; cdr3_nt: TGTGCCAGCAGTCTAACTATGGGGGTCAGGCGCAATGAGCAGTTCTTC; cdr3_aa: CASSLTMGVRRNEQFF
clone_size: NA; cdr3_length: 14; v_call: TRBV5-1; j_call: TRBJ2-7; d_call: NA; cdr3_nt: TGCGCCAGCAGCTCGACAGTGAACTCCTACGAGCAGTACTTC; cdr3_aa: CASSSTVNSYEQYF
clone_size: NA; cdr3_length: 13; v_call: TRBV5-1; j_call: TRBJ2-1; d_call: NA; cdr3_nt: TGCGCCAGTGCCGGTTCCTCCTACAATGAGCAGTTCTTC; cdr3_aa: CASAGSSYNEQFF
clone_size: NA; cdr3_length: 17; v_call: TRBV27; j_call: TRBJ1-1; d_call: TRBD1; cdr3_nt: TGTGCCAGCAGTCCGCGTTTTACAGGGGCAATGAACACTGAAGCTTTCTTT; cdr3_aa: CASSPRFTGAMNTEAFF
clone_size: few; cdr3_length: 13; v_call: TRBV10-3; j_call: TRBJ2-2; d_call: TRBD2; cdr3_nt: TGTGCCATCAGCGGGAGGGGCACCGGGGAGCTGTTTTTT; cdr3_aa: CAISGRGTGELFF
clone_size: NA; cdr3_length: 21; v_call: TRBV5-4; j_call: TRBJ2-1; d_call: TRBD2; cdr3_nt: TGTGCCAGCCCCTTGAGCCAGCGGGAGGGCCACAGTGCCCTCTCCTACAATGAGCAGTTCTTC; cdr3_aa: CASPLSQREGHSALSYNEQFF
clone_size: NA; cdr3_length: 11; v_call: TRBV29-1; j_call: TRBJ2-7; d_call: NA; cdr3_nt: TGCAGCGTTGCGGCAGCGTACGAGCAGTACTTC; cdr3_aa: CSVAAAYEQYF
clone_size: many; cdr3_length: 13; v_call: TRBV29-1; j_call: TRBJ1-2; d_call: NA; cdr3_nt: TGCAGCGTTTTGGGACTGGGCCCGGCGGGCTACACCTTC; cdr3_aa: CSVLGLGPAGYTF